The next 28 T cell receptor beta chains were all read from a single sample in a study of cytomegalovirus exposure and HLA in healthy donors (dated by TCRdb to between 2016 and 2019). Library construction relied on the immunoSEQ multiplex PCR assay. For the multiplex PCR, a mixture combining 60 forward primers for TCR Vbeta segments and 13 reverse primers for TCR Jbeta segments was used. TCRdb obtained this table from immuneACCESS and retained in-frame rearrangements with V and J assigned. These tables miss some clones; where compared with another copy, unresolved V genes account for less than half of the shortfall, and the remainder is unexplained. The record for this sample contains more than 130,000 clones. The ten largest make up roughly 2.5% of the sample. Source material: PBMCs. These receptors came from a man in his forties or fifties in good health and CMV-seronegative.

The CDR3 loop reads CASSSTASGANVLTF. The CDR3 DNA is TGCGCCAGCAGCTCGACAGCCTCTGGGGCCAACGTCCTGACTTTC. The rearrangement links TRBV5-1 to TRBJ2-6, with D perhaps TRBD1 (5 bases). The CDR3 length is 15 residues. The ends were cut back, 3 bases at V and 0 bases at J, with 7 bases in the middle. Germline V gene data show CDR1 as SGHRS and CDR2 as YFSETQ. The full variable domain, rest sourced from reference TRBV5-1 and TRBJ2-6, is KAGVTQTPRYLIKTRGQQVTLSCSPISGHRSVSWYQQTPGQGLQFLFEYFSETQRNKGNFPGRFSGRQFSNSRSEMNVSTLELGDSALYLCASSSTASGANVLTFGAGSRLTVL.

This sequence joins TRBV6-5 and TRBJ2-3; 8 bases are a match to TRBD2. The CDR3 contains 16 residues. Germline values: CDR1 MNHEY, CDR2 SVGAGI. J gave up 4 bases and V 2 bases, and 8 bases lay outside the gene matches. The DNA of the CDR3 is TGTGCCAGCAGTTACGACGGGGGGGGAATGTCAGATACGCAGTATTTT. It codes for CASSYDGGGMSDTQYF.

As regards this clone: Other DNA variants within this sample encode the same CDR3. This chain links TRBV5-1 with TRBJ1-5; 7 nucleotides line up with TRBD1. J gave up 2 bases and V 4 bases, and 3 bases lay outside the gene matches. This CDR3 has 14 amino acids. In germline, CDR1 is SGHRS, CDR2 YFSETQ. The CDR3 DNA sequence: TGCGCCAGCAGCCCAACAGGGGGCAATCAGCCCCAGCATTTT. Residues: CASSPTGGNQPQHF.

CDR3 nucleotides: TGTGCCAGTAGTCCACGGAGGGGCGGGGGACCCCGGTCGCCCCAGCATTTT. The encoded protein is CASSPRRGGGPRSPQHF. The chain carries TRBV19 and TRBJ1-5, with D maybe TRBD1 (5 bases). Germline-derived CDR1 and CDR2 are LNHDA and SQIVND (reference sequence). The CDR3 sequence is 17 residues long. V was pared by 5 bases and J by 9 bases, with 26 bases between.

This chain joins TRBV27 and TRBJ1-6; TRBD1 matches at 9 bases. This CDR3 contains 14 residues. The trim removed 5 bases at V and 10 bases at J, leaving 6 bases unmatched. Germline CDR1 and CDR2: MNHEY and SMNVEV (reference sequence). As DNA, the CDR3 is TGTGCCAGCAGTCCAGGGACAGGGCTCTCACCCCTCCACTTT. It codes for CASSPGTGLSPLHF.

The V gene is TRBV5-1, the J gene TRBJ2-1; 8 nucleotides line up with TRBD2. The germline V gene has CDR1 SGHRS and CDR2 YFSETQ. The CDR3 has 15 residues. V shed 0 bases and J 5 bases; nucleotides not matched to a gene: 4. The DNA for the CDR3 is TGCGCCAGCAGCTTGGTGCTAGCGGGTGACAATGAGCAGTTCTTC. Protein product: CASSLVLAGDNEQFF.

Written as DNA, the CDR3 is TGTGCCATCAGTGACAACTCTGGAAACACCATATATTTT. Its translation: CAISDNSGNTIYF. The V and J genes are TRBV10-3 and TRBJ1-3; no firm D call. Germline V CDR1 and CDR2: ENHRY, SYGVKD. The CDR3 totals 13 residues. V was cut by 3 bases and J by 0 bases, with 3 bases left in between.

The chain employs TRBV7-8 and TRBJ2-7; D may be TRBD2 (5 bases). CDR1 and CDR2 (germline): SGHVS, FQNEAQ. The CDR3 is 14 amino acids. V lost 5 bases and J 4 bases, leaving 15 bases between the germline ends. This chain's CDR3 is CASSLGILSYEQYF. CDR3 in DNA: TGTGCCAGCAGCCTCGGGATCCTTAGTTACGAGCAGTACTTC.

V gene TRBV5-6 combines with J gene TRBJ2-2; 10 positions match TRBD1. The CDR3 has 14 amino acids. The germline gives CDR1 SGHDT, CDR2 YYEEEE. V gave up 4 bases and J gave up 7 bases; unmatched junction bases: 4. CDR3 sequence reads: CASSPGTGDGELFF. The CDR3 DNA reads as TGTGCCAGCAGCCCAGGGACAGGGGACGGGGAGCTGTTTTTT.

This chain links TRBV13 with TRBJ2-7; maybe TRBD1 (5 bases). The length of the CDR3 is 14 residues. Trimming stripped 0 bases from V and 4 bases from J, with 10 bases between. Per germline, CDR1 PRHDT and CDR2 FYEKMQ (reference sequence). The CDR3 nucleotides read TGTGCCAGCAGCTTAGGGGGGCGATCGTACGAGCAGTACTTC. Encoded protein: CASSLGGRSYEQYF.

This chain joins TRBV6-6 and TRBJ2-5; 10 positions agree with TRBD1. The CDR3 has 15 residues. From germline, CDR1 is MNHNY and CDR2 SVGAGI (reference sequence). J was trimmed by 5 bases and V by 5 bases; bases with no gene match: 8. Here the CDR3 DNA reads TGTGCCAGCAGTCGTACCGGGACAGGGGAGGAGACCCAGTACTTC. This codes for CASSRTGTGEETQYF.

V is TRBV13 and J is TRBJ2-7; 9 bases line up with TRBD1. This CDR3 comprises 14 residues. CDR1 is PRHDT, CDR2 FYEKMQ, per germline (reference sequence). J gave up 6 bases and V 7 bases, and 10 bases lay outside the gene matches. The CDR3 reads CASTRGHRGPEQYF. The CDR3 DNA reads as TGTGCCAGCACCCGGGGGCACAGGGGGCCCGAGCAGTACTTC.

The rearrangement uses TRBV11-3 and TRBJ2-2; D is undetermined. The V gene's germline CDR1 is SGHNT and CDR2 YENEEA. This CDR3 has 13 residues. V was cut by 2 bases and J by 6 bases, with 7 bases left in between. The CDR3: CASSLFPAGELFF. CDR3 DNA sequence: TGTGCCAGCAGCTTATTCCCAGCCGGGGAGCTGTTTTTT. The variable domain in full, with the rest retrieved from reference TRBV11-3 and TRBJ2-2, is EAGVVQSPRYKIIEKKQPVAFWCNPISGHNTLYWYLQNLGQGPELLIRYENEEAVDDSQLPKDRFSAERLKGVDSTLKIQPAELGDSAVYLCASSLFPAGELFFGEGSRLTVL.

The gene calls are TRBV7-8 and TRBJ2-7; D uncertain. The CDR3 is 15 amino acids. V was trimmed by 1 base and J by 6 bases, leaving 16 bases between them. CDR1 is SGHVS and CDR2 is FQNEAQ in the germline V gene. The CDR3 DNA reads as TGTGCCAGCAGCTTAGATTTATTGGTTGACTCCGAGCAGTACTTC. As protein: CASSLDLLVDSEQYF.

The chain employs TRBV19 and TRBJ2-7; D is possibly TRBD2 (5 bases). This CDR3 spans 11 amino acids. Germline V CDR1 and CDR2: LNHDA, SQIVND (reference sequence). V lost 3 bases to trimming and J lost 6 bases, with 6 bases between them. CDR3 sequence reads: CASSIEGEQYF. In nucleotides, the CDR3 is TGTGCCAGTAGTATCGAGGGCGAGCAGTACTTC.

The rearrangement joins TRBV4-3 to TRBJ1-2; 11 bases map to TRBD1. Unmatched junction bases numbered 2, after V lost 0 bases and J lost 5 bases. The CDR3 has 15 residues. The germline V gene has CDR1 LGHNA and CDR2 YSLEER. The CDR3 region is CASSQEGTGGYGYTF. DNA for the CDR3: TGCGCCAGCAGCCAAGAAGGGACAGGGGGTTATGGCTACACCTTC.

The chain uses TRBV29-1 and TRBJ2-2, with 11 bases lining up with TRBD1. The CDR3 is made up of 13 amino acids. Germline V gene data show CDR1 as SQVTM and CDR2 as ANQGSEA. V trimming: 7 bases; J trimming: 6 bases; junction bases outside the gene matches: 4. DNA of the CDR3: TGCAGCGGGGAGGGACAGGGGGCCGGGGAGCTGTTTTTT. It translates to CSGEGQGAGELFF.

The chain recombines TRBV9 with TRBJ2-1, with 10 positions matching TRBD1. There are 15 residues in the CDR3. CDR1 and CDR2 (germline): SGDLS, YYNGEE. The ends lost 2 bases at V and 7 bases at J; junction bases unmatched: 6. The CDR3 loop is CASSVGQGPGNEQFF. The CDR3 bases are TGTGCCAGCAGCGTGGGACAGGGGCCGGGAAATGAGCAGTTCTTC.

The CDR3: CASRGGGSSYNEQFF. In DNA, the CDR3 is TGTGCCAGCCGAGGCGGGGGGAGCTCCTACAATGAGCAGTTCTTC. The chain links TRBV6-5 to TRBJ2-1; 8 bases fit TRBD2. Unmatched junction bases numbered 6, after V lost 8 bases and J lost 0 bases. CDR3 length: 15 amino acids. Germline lookup yields CDR1 MNHEY and CDR2 SVGAGI.

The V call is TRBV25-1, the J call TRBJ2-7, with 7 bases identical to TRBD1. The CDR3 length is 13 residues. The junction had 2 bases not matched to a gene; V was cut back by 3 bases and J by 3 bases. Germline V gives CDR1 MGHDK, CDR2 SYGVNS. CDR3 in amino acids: CASSDNRGYEQYF. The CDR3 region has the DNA TGTGCCAGCAGTGATAACAGGGGCTACGAGCAGTACTTC.

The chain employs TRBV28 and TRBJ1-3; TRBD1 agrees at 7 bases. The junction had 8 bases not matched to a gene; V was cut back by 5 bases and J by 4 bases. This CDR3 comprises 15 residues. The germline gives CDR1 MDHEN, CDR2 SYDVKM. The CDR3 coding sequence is TGTGCCAGCAGTATTCCGACAGGGACGGGAAACACCATATATTTT. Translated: CASSIPTGTGNTIYF.

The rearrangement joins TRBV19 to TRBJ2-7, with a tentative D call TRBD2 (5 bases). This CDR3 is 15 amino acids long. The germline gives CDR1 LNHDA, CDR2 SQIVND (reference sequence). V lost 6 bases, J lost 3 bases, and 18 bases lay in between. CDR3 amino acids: CASSNKGMAGYEQYF. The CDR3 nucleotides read TGTGCCAGTAGCAACAAAGGGATGGCGGGCTACGAGCAGTACTTC.

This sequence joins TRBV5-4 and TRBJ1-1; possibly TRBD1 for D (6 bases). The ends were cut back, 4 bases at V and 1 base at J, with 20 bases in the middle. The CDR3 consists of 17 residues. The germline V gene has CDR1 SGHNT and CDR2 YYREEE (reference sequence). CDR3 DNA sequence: TGTGCCAGCAGCCGAGGCGGGGGTGGCAGGGGGAACACTGAAGCTTTCTTT. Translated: CASSRGGGGRGNTEAFF. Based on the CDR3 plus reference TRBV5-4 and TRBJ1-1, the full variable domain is ETGVTQSPTHLIKTRGQQVTLRCSSQSGHNTVSWYQQALGQGPQFIFQYYREEENGRGNFPPRFSGLQFPNYSSELNVNALELDDSALYLCASSRGGGGRGNTEAFFGQGTRLTVV.

The CDR3 reads CASSLGGRSEKLFF. The CDR3 DNA reads as TGTGCCAGCAGCTTGGGGGGGCGCAGTGAAAAACTGTTTTTT. The chain is built from TRBV7-2 and TRBJ1-4; tentative D call: TRBD1 (6 bases). V was trimmed by 3 bases and J by 7 bases, leaving 12 bases between them. The germline gives CDR1 SGHTA, CDR2 FQGNSA. The CDR3 has 14 residues.

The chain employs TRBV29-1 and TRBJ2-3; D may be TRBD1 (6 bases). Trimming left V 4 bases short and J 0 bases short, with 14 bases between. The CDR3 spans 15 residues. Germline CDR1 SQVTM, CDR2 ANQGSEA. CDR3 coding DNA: TGCAGCGTTGCTATAGGACAGTCCAGCACAGATACGCAGTATTTT. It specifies CSVAIGQSSTDTQYF.

The CDR3 protein is CASRTDLTIYEQYF. Here the CDR3 DNA reads TGTGCCAGCAGAACAGACCTAACCATCTACGAGCAGTACTTC. The chain couples TRBV2 to TRBJ2-7, with D uncertain. Germline CDR1 is SNHLY and CDR2 is FYNNEI. With 6 bases removed from V and 3 bases from J, the gap between germline ends came to 15 bases. CDR3 size: 14 residues.

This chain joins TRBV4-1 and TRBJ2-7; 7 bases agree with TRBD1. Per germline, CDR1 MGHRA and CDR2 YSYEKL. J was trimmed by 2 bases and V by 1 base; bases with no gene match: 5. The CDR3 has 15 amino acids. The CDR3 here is CASSQAGDRTYEQYF. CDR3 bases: TGCGCCAGCAGCCAAGCCGGGGACAGAACCTACGAGCAGTACTTC.

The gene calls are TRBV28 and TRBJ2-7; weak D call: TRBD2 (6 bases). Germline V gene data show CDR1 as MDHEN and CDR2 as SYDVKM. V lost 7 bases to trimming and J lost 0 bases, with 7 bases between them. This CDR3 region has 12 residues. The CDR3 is CASIGSSYEQYF. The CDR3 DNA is TGTGCCAGCATCGGGAGCTCCTACGAGCAGTACTTC. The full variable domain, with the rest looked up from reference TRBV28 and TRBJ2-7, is DVKVTQSSRYLVKRTGEKVFLECVQDMDHENMFWYRQDPGLGLRLIYFSYDVKMKEKGDIPEGYSVSREKKERFSLILESASTNQTSMYLCASIGSSYEQYFGPGTRLTVT.